Following are 12 T cell receptor beta chains from one sample sequenced in a study of blood T cell repertoires in COVID-19. The assay was immunoSEQ multiplex PCR, and TCRdb's table has in-frame clones only and misses some. Here the sample spans approximately 270,000 clones, over 75% being singletons. The sample taken for sequencing was PBMCs or T cells enriched from blood (not recorded which). The receptors here all came from a woman between 50 and 59 years old who had recovered from COVID-19.

This chain joins TRBV5-1 and TRBJ1-6; 8 nucleotides align to TRBD1. The germline CDR1 and CDR2 sequences are SGHRS and YFSETQ. The CDR3 sequence is 16 residues long. The V gene end was trimmed by 4 bases and the J gene end by 7 bases; junction bases not matched to a gene: 10. The CDR3 coding sequence is TGCGCCAGCAGCCCACAATCAGGGGGCGCAAATTCACCCCTCCACTTT. As protein: CASSPQSGGANSPLHF.

This sequence joins TRBV29-1 and TRBJ1-2, with a tentative D call TRBD1 (5 bases). Germline loops: CDR1 SQVTM, CDR2 ANQGSEA. The CDR3 totals 12 residues. V was pared by 3 bases and J by 5 bases, with 10 bases between. CDR3 in amino acids: CSVEQGLYGYTF. In DNA form, the CDR3 reads TGCAGCGTTGAGCAGGGATTGTATGGCTACACCTTC.

This chain joins TRBV28 and TRBJ2-5; 8 bases align to TRBD2. With V trimmed by 7 bases and J by 5 bases, 12 bases remained unmatched. CDR3 length: 15 amino acids. CDR1 is MDHEN and CDR2 is SYDVKM in the germline V gene. CDR3 DNA sequence: TGTGCCAGCATCCACCTGGGACTAGAGAGTGAGACCCAGTACTTC. This gives the protein CASIHLGLESETQYF.

V usage is TRBV19 and J usage is TRBJ1-2; TRBD1 aligns across 10 bases. CDR1 LNHDA and CDR2 SQIVND come from the germline V gene (reference sequence). The CDR3 extends over 13 amino acids. V shed 4 bases, J shed 10 bases, and the junction held 6 bases outside the gene matches. The CDR3 DNA follows: TGTGCCAGTAGTAAACGGGGACAGGGGACCTACACCTTC. This gives the protein CASSKRGQGTYTF.

V is TRBV10-3 and J is TRBJ2-7, with 12 bases aligning to TRBD2. Trimming removed 0 bases from V and 6 bases from J; junction bases left unmatched: 6. The CDR3 extends over 16 amino acids. The germline CDR1 and CDR2 sequences are ENHRY and SYGVKD. In nucleotides, the CDR3 is TGTGCCATCAGTGAGTCAGCTAGCGGGAGGGGAGGCGAGCAGTACTTC. This codes for CAISESASGRGGEQYF.

Of note for this clone: At one end, the junction sequence differs from germline, possibly due to a read error. This chain joins TRBV7-7 and TRBJ1-4, with D possibly being TRBD1 (5 bases). CDR1 is SSHAT, CDR2 FNYEAQ, per germline (reference sequence). The CDR3 loop spans 13 amino acids. The CDR3 reads CASSPGVNEKLFF. The CDR3, as DNA: TGTGCTAGCAGTCCGGGGGTTAATGAAAAACTGTTTTTT.

The chain uses TRBV28 and TRBJ2-7; TRBD2 aligns across 10 bases. Germline V gene data show CDR1 as MDHEN and CDR2 as SYDVKM. This CDR3 comprises 15 residues. The ends lost 9 bases at V and 5 bases at J; junction bases unmatched: 13. The CDR3 DNA reads TGTGCCAGTGGACCTCCCCTAGCGGGAGCGGACGAGCAGTACTTC. It translates to CASGPPLAGADEQYF.

The rearrangement joins TRBV19 to TRBJ1-1; TRBD1 matches at 7 bases. There are 15 residues in the CDR3. With 6 bases clipped from V and 5 bases from J, the junction kept 12 bases outside the gene matches. The germline CDR1 and CDR2 sequences are LNHDA and SQIVND (reference sequence). The CDR3 protein is CASSKIQGLETEAFF. The CDR3 nucleotides are TGTGCCAGTAGCAAGATACAGGGGCTGGAGACTGAAGCTTTCTTT.

Written as DNA, the CDR3 is TGTGCCAGCAGCCGGGCTGGACACAACACCGGGGAGCTGTTTTTT. The encoded protein is CASSRAGHNTGELFF. The rearrangement joins TRBV25-1 to TRBJ2-2; maybe TRBD1 (5 bases). CDR1 is MGHDK, CDR2 SYGVNS, per germline. This CDR3 comprises 15 residues. With 6 bases removed from V and 2 bases from J, the gap between germline ends came to 13 bases. Full variable domain (missing parts from reference TRBV25-1 and TRBJ2-2): EADIYQTPRYLVIGTGKKITLECSQTMGHDKMYWYQQDPGMELHLIHYSYGVNSTEKGDLSSESTVSRIRTEHFPLTLESARPSHTSQYLCASSRAGHNTGELFFGEGSRLTVL.

This clone showed up just a few times. The rearrangement links TRBV7-9 to TRBJ2-1, with 7 bases identical to TRBD2. After removal of 6 bases from V and 3 bases from J, the junction contained 11 bases not matched to a gene. The CDR3 is 16 amino acids. The germline gives CDR1 SEHNR, CDR2 FQNEAQ (reference sequence). Written as DNA, the CDR3 is TGTGCCAGCAGTCCTACCGGGAGGTACTTCTACAATGAGCAGTTCTTC. Its translation: CASSPTGRYFYNEQFF.

CDR3 nucleotides: TGTGCCAGCAGTTCATGGACTTCGATCGTAGGAGATAATGGCTACACCTTC. This gives the protein CASSSWTSIVGDNGYTF. The genes are TRBV11-2 and TRBJ1-2, with D hard to call. This CDR3 contains 17 residues. V lost 6 bases to trimming and J lost 6 bases, with 26 bases between them. CDR1 SGHAT and CDR2 FQNNGV come from the germline V gene.

The chain combines TRBV7-9 with TRBJ1-1, with a weak D call TRBD1 (6 bases). Germline CDR1 reads SEHNR; CDR2 reads FQNEAQ (reference sequence). Between the trimmed V and J ends, which lost 3 bases and 6 bases, there was a span of 11 bases. The CDR3 has 13 amino acids. The CDR3 coding sequence is TGTGCCAGCAGCTTCACAGGGAGTCCTGAAGCTTTCTTT. Translating gives CASSFTGSPEAFF.